A selection of T cell receptor beta chains follows, all from one sample in a study of CD8 T cells in Susac syndrome. TCRdb called the immunoSEQ multiplex PCR reads again in MiXCR, with one record for every CDR3 protein. The sample lists 140,000 to 150,000 distinct CDR3 sequences, 85% to 95% occurring once. Source material: CD4+ T cells from PBMCs. The receptors were sampled from a human donor with multiple sclerosis. CDR3s include the opening cysteine and the closing phenylalanine or tryptophan. Fields, in order: J gene, D gene, V gene, CDR3 protein. D genes are given only for firm matches.

J: TRBJ2-7
D: -
V: TRBV7-2
CDR3: CASSFQSSYEQYF

J: TRBJ1-2
D: -
V: TRBV13
CDR3: CASSLGRSNYGYTF

J: TRBJ1-6
D: -
V: TRBV25-1
CDR3: CASSEYSGTNKSPLHF

J: TRBJ2-5
D: TRBD2
V: TRBV5-1
CDR3: CASSPGGVQETQYF

J: TRBJ2-1
D: -
V: TRBV15
CDR3: CATSRELGSTGGEQFF

J: TRBJ1-2
D: -
V: TRBV29-1
CDR3: CSVEDVGLGGTRYGYTF

J: TRBJ2-1
D: TRBD2
V: TRBV23-1
CDR3: CASSQFSGKAYNEQFF

J: TRBJ2-7
D: TRBD1
V: TRBV28
CDR3: CASSLSGTGGYEQYF

J: TRBJ1-1
D: -
V: TRBV30
CDR3: CAWSVWYNMNTEAFF

J: TRBJ2-7
D: TRBD1
V: TRBV20-1
CDR3: CSARTGSEQYF

J: TRBJ1-5
D: -
V: TRBV20-1
CDR3: CSAEKPGSNQPQHF

J: TRBJ2-2
D: -
V: TRBV5-1
CDR3: CASSLDGSRAGELFF

J: TRBJ1-5
D: -
V: TRBV7-2
CDR3: CASSLAVTLPQHF

J: TRBJ2-2
D: -
V: TRBV6-5
CDR3: CASSYRVTGELFF

J: TRBJ2-7
D: TRBD2
V: TRBV29-1
CDR3: CSVGLAGAYEQYF

J: TRBJ2-7
D: TRBD2
V: TRBV20-1
CDR3: CSARTPTSRGPSYEQYF

J: TRBJ1-2
D: -
V: TRBV9
CDR3: CASSVAPGTYGYTF

J: TRBJ1-2
D: TRBD1
V: TRBV4-3
CDR3: CASSQAAGQGARYGYTF

J: TRBJ2-4
D: -
V: TRBV6-1
CDR3: CASSEAGGLAKNIQYF

J: TRBJ2-4
D: TRBD2
V: TRBV9
CDR3: CASSVDPPGGAKNIQYF

J: TRBJ2-5
D: -
V: TRBV5-8
CDR3: CASSPGLGQTQYF

J: TRBJ1-1
D: TRBD1
V: TRBV20-1
CDR3: CSASLITGGNTEAFF

J: TRBJ1-5
D: TRBD1
V: TRBV20-1
CDR3: CSARDRDRGGQPQHF

J: TRBJ2-5
D: -
V: TRBV4-1
CDR3: CASSQIGSWETQYF

J: TRBJ2-6
D: TRBD1
V: TRBV15
CDR3: CATSRVGQGASGANVLTF

J: TRBJ1-2
D: TRBD1
V: TRBV9
CDR3: CASSVGRGTGRYGYTF

J: TRBJ2-1
D: TRBD2
V: TRBV7-9
CDR3: CASSSGLAGVDEQFF

J: TRBJ1-2
D: TRBD1
V: TRBV29-1
CDR3: CSVVRTGYGYTF

J: TRBJ2-1
D: TRBD2
V: TRBV6-2/TRBV6-3
CDR3: CASSYLKRDSYNEQFF

J: TRBJ1-2
D: -
V: TRBV3-1
CDR3: CASSQGEGFYGYTF

J: TRBJ2-1
D: TRBD2
V: TRBV3-1
CDR3: CASSQDLGAGGHYNEQFF

J: TRBJ1-1
D: -
V: TRBV9
CDR3: CASSRHPDSEAFF

J: TRBJ2-2
D: TRBD1
V: TRBV7-9
CDR3: CASSTGTGMAGELFF